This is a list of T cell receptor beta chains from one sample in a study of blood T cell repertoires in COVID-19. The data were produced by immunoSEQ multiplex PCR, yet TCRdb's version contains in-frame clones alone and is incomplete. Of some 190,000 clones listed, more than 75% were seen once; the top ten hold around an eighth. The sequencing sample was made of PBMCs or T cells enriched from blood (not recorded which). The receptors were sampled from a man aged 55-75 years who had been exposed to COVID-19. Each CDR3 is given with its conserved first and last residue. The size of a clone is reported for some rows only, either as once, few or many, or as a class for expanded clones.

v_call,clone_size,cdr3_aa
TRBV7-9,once,CASSSPRAGGTYEQYF
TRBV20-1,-,CSASHGTGYSYEQYF
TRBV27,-,CASSASATEQFF
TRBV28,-,CASRGVPGELFF
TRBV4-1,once,CASSQVSTGGWELFF
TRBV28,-,CASSPTDRFNYGYTF
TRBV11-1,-,CASSPWREKFQETQYF
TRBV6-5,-,CASSYGEAGGREQFF
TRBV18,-,CASSPRQGAWANTEAFF
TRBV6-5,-,CASRHSRQRNTEAFF
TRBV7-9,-,CASSANRMTSTDTQYF
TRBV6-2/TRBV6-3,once,CASSRPARGLHEQYF
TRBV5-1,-,CASSLGLAGLVGGELFF
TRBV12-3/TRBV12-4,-,CASSLTEKLFF
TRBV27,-,CASRRGLAGTNRDEQYF
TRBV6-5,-,CASSYRGSNQPQHF
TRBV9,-,CASSVISSGRINEQFF
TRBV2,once,CASSPDGGTGELFF
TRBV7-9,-,CASSRFEDRNEKLFF
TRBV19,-,CASRRQGFSYEQYF
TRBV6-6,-,CASSLGSTETF
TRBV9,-,CASSTSGRIHNEQFF
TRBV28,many,CASSLWGVGTTGFYEQYF
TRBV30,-,CAWSVAGTGLYYGYTF
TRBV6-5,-,CASSYRGLSTEAFF
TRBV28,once,CASSRGQGALNEQFF
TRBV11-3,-,CASSLDDSSGYTF
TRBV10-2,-,CASRDRGNTEAFF
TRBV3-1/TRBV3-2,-,CASSQGTGNYGYTF
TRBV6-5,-,CASSLSNEQYF
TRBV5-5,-,CASSATSASYNEQFF
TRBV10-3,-,CAISDERRGNTIYF
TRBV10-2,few,CASVDFGYTEAFF
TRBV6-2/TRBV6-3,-,CASSSQTGTGRAYGYTF
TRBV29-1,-,CSVAGQVNEKLFF
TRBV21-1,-,CASSDFGTDYEQYF
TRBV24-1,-,CATSETTGQAKETQYF
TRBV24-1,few,CATTKKGGRPNYGYTF
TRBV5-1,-,CASSLGGGQGEKLFF
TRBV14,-,CASSQGQLRRREQYF
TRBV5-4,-,CASKGTGGQETQYF
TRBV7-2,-,CASSLQDRFNEQFF
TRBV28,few,CASIPLVATTDTQYF
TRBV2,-,CASSEEELTEAFF
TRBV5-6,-,CASSPGSSPRELFF